The 4 T cell receptor beta chains presented below share a single source sample, sequenced in a study of blood T cell repertoires in COVID-19 (dated by TCRdb to the early 2020s). The library was built by means of the immunoSEQ multiplex PCR assay. TCRdb obtained this table from immuneACCESS and retained in-frame rearrangements with V and J assigned. These tables miss some clones; where compared with another copy, unresolved V genes account for less than half of the shortfall, and the remainder is unexplained. This sample has 200,000 to 300,000 clones in its table, and about 83% of those were observed once. The ten largest clones add up to 4% of the sample. Sequencing input: peripheral blood. These receptors came from a man aged 45 to 65 with acute or convalescent COVID-19.

The chain combines TRBV30 with TRBJ1-4; TRBD1 matches at 8 bases. Unmatched junction bases numbered 15, after V lost 3 bases and J lost 3 bases. This CDR3 contains 18 residues. Germline loops: CDR1 GTSNPN, CDR2 SVGIG (reference sequence). The CDR3 spells CAWSASPGGSVSNEKLFF. The CDR3 region has the DNA TGTGCCTGGAGCGCGAGTCCAGGGGGCTCGGTTTCTAATGAAAAACTGTTTTTT.

V is TRBV10-2 and J is TRBJ2-2, with 8 nucleotides matching TRBD1. This CDR3 is built from 14 residues. Germline V gene data show CDR1 as WSHSY and CDR2 as SAAADI. Unmatched junction bases numbered 8, after V lost 7 bases and J lost 7 bases. The CDR3 protein is CASNFGTGYGELFF. CDR3 DNA sequence: TGCGCCAGCAATTTTGGGACAGGATACGGGGAGCTGTTTTTT.

The chain links TRBV7-3 to TRBJ2-3, with 13 positions matching TRBD2. V gave up 1 base and J gave up 0 bases; unmatched junction bases: 13. Germline V gene sequence: CDR1 SGHTA, CDR2 FQGTGA. CDR3 length equals 21 residues. The DNA for the CDR3 is TGTGCCAGCAGCTTAAGGCCGGGGGGACTAGCGGGATCTATGAGCACAGATACGCAGTATTTT. Translation: CASSLRPGGLAGSMSTDTQYF. The complete variable domain, with remaining parts taken from reference TRBV7-3 and TRBJ2-3, reads GAGVSQTPSNKVTEKGKYVELRCDPISGHTALYWYRQSLGQGPEFLIYFQGTGAADDSGLPNDRFFAVRPEGSVSTLKIQRTERGDSAVYLCASSLRPGGLAGSMSTDTQYFGPGTRLTVL.

This clone was seen ten or more times. The chain uses TRBV5-4 and TRBJ2-7, with a possible D match to TRBD1 (5 bases). Germline V lookup: CDR1 SGHNT, CDR2 YYREEE (reference sequence). Trimming pared 4 bases from V and 1 base from J, leaving 15 bases between. The CDR3 runs 15 residues. CDR3 coding DNA: TGTGCCAGCAGCGCGTCCACGACAGCTTCCTACGAGCAGTACTTC. Translation: CASSASTTASYEQYF.